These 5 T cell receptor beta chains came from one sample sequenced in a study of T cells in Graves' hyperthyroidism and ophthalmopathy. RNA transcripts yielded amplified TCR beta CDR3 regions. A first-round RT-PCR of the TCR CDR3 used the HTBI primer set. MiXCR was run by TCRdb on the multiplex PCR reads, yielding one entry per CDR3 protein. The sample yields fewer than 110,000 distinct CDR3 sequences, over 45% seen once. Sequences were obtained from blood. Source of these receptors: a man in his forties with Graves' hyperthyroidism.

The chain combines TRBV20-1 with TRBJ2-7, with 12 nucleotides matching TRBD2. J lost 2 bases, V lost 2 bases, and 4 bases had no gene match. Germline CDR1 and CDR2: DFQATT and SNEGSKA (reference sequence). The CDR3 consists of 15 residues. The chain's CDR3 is CSARSTSGGTYEQYF. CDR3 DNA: TGCAGTGCTAGATCGACTAGCGGGGGTACCTACGAGCAGTACTTC.

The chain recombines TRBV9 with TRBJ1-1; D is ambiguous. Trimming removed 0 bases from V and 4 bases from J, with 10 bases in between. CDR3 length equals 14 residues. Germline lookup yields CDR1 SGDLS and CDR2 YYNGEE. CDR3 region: CASSVDRRGTEAFF. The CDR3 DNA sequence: TGTGCCAGCAGCGTAGACCGACGGGGCACTGAAGCTTTCTTT.

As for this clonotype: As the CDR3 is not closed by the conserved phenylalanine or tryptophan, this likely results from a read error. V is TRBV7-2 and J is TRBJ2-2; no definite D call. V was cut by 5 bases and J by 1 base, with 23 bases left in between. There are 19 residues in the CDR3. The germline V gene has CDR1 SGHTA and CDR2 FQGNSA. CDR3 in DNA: TGTGCCAGCAGCCCCTATTCGTTCATGGTGCGGAAGAACACCGGGGAGCTGTTTTCT. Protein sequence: CASSPYSFMVRKNTGELFS.

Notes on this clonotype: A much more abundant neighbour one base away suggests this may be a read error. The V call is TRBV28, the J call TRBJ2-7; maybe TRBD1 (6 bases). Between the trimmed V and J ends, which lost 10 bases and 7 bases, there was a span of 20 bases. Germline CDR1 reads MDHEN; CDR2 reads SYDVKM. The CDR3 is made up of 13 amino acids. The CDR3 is CATGEFGQREQYF. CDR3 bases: TGTGCCACCGGCGAGTTCGGACAGAGGGAGCAGTACTTC.

The CDR3 sequence is CASSCSIREAFF. The CDR3 region has the DNA TGTGCCAGTAGTTGCTCAATTCGGGAGGCTTTCTTT. J is TRBJ1-1 and V is TRBV19; D unclear. The CDR3 covers 12 residues. The germline V gene has CDR1 LNHDA and CDR2 SQIVND (reference sequence). Trimming left V 5 bases short and J 11 bases short, with 15 bases between.